The clone carrying this TCR beta chain has a count of ten or more. Antigen unknown. These data belong to a study of early T cells in non-severe SARS-CoV-2 infection. Looking at the study overall: Bulk RNA isolated from unsorted whole blood underwent sequencing; chains were not paired.

The TCR library protocol was used to attach unique molecular identifiers. These identifiers were attached to individual cDNA molecules. Using its own MiXCR run on the 5' RACE reads, TCRdb lists one record per CDR3 protein. The table records roughly 120,000 distinct CDR3 sequences, just under 15% of them present only once. The CDR3 is 15 amino acids. Trimming pared 1 base from V and 2 bases from J, leaving 9 bases between. Germline-derived CDR1 and CDR2 are LGHDT and YNNKEL (reference sequence). Study results and caveats: Anti-spike CD8 specificities were favored by VDJdb matching, whose results missed private and CD4 specificities.

The gene calls are TRBV3-1 and TRBJ1-3; D might be TRBD1 (6 bases). This receptor was taken from an adult who was a healthcare worker with PCR-confirmed SARS-CoV-2 infection or an uninfected control (not recorded which). Specimen: whole blood. CDR3 protein: CASSQGAGAGNTIYF. Written as DNA, the CDR3 is TGTGCCAGCAGCCAAGGGGCAGGGGCTGGAAACACCATATATTTT.